This is a list of T cell receptor beta chains from one sample in a study of neurological immune-mediated disorders. TCRdb analysed the 5' RACE reads with MiXCR anew, one entry per CDR3 protein. The repertoire includes tens of thousands of distinct CDR3 sequences, approximately 5.2% of them detected once, and around 2% sits in the top ten. The sequencing input was CD4+ T cells from blood. These receptors originate from a woman in her 50s in good health. The CDR3 runs from the conserved cysteine through the conserved F or W. The D gene is left open where the match is weak. Size is stated for part of the rows, as once, few or many counts, or as a class when the clone is expanded.

TRBD1	NA	TRBJ2-7	TRBV18	CASSDTGTGYEQYF	TGTGCCAGCTCAGACACCGGGACAGGCTACGAGCAGTACTTC
NA	many	TRBJ2-2	TRBV3-1	CASSQVGGNTGELFF	TGTGCCAGCAGCCAAGTGGGGGGGAACACCGGGGAGCTGTTTTTT
NA	many	TRBJ2-1	TRBV7-8	CASSLRVASSYNEQFF	TGTGCCAGCAGCTTACGGGTGGCGAGCTCCTACAATGAGCAGTTCTTC
TRBD2	many	TRBJ2-1	TRBV7-2	CASSRSLADPYNEQFF	TGTGCCAGCAGCAGAAGCCTAGCGGACCCCTACAATGAGCAGTTCTTC
NA	many	TRBJ1-3	TRBV12-3/TRBV12-4	CASSREGQSGNTIYF	TGTGCCAGCAGTCGCGAAGGGCAGTCAGGAAACACCATATATTTT
NA	many	TRBJ1-3	TRBV20-1	CSARDLGRGNTIYF	TGCAGTGCTAGAGATTTGGGCAGAGGAAACACCATATATTTT
TRBD1	many	TRBJ2-7	TRBV24-1	CATSETPTGRSSYEQYF	TGTGCCACCAGTGAGACGCCGACAGGGCGAAGCTCCTACGAGCAGTACTTC
NA	many	TRBJ1-2	TRBV6-6	CASSSQRTDYGYTF	TGTGCCAGCAGTTCCCAGAGGACGGACTATGGCTACACCTTC
TRBD2	many	TRBJ2-5	TRBV7-2	CASSLAPLAGVLETQYF	TGTGCCAGCAGCTTAGCGCCGCTAGCGGGAGTGTTGGAGACCCAGTACTTC
NA	many	TRBJ1-2	TRBV5-1	CASSLALGANGYTF	TGCGCCAGCAGCTTGGCCCTCGGGGCTAATGGCTACACCTTC
NA	many	TRBJ2-2	TRBV5-1	CASSLEVGVAGELFF	TGCGCCAGCAGCTTGGAAGTTGGGGTCGCCGGGGAGCTGTTTTTT
TRBD2	many	TRBJ2-2	TRBV20-1	CSAVTGGSTGELFF	TGCAGTGCAGTCACGGGGGGATCCACCGGGGAGCTGTTTTTT
NA	many	TRBJ1-6	TRBV28	CASTVPDGVNSPLHF	TGTGCCAGCACCGTCCCCGACGGAGTAAATTCACCCCTCCACTTT
TRBD1	many	TRBJ2-7	TRBV6-5	CASSRITGAAYEQYF	TGTGCCAGCAGTCGGATTACAGGGGCGGCCTACGAGCAGTACTTC
NA	many	TRBJ1-5	TRBV30	CAWSVVGTNQPQHF	TGTGCCTGGAGTGTGGTAGGGACTAATCAGCCCCAGCATTTT
NA	many	TRBJ2-5	TRBV5-1	CASSLTGETQYF	TGCGCCAGCAGCCTCACAGGAGAGACCCAGTACTTC
NA	few	TRBJ2-4	TRBV28	CASRVGTIGAKNIQYF	TGTGCCAGCAGAGTAGGGACGATTGGAGCCAAAAACATTCAGTACTTC
TRBD2	many	TRBJ2-3	TRBV20-1	CSARDLAGSLFDTQYF	TGCAGTGCTAGAGACCTAGCGGGTAGCCTGTTCGATACGCAGTATTTT
NA	many	TRBJ2-7	TRBV12-3/TRBV12-4	CASRGGDGPYEQYF	TGTGCCAGCAGGGGTGGGGACGGACCCTACGAGCAGTACTTC
NA	NA	TRBJ1-3	TRBV7-2	CASSPTEFGSGNTIYF	TGTGCCAGCAGCCCGACCGAGTTTGGATCTGGAAACACCATATATTTT
NA	many	TRBJ1-1	TRBV3-1	CASSQVPSNTEAFF	TGTGCCAGCAGCCAAGTTCCTTCAAACACTGAAGCTTTCTTT
NA	NA	TRBJ2-1	TRBV20-1	CSASRGGRPENEQFF	TGCAGTGCTAGCAGGGGCGGGCGGCCTGAAAATGAGCAGTTCTTC
NA	many	TRBJ2-1	TRBV12-3/TRBV12-4	CASSLDAEAGEQFF	TGTGCCAGCAGTTTAGACGCGGAGGCGGGTGAGCAGTTCTTC
TRBD1	many	TRBJ2-4	TRBV6-5	CASRGTGAQQKNIQYF	TGTGCCAGCAGGGGGACAGGGGCCCAGCAAAAAAACATTCAGTACTTC
TRBD2	medium-sized	TRBJ2-3	TRBV4-3	CASSQDTSGGDTQYF	TGCGCCAGCAGCCAAGATACTAGCGGCGGGGATACGCAGTATTTT
NA	many	TRBJ1-2	TRBV6-5	CASSYSPDSDVFYGYTF	TGTGCCAGCAGTTACTCGCCGGACAGCGATGTCTTCTATGGCTACACCTTC
NA	medium-sized	TRBJ2-2	TRBV20-1	CSASRRGTGELFF	TGCAGTGCTAGTAGACGGGGCACCGGGGAGCTGTTTTTT
TRBD1	many	TRBJ2-1	TRBV5-1	CASSGGTGPVEQFF	TGCGCCAGCAGCGGGGGGACAGGGCCGGTTGAGCAGTTCTTC
NA	many	TRBJ1-5	TRBV29-1	CSVAGRSNQPQHF	TGCAGCGTTGCGGGGAGGAGCAATCAGCCCCAGCATTTT
TRBD2	many	TRBJ2-1	TRBV20-1	CSVRGEGNEQFF	TGCAGTGTTCGGGGGGAGGGGAATGAGCAGTTCTTC
NA	many	TRBJ2-5	TRBV12-3/TRBV12-4	CASALTSGQETQYF	TGTGCCAGCGCCTTGACGAGTGGCCAAGAGACCCAGTACTTC
NA	NA	TRBJ2-3	TRBV18	CASSPGGTRTDTQYF	TGTGCCAGCTCACCAGGGGGTACGCGCACAGATACGCAGTATTTT
NA	many	TRBJ2-2	TRBV28	CASRDTNTGELFF	TGTGCCAGCAGGGACACGAACACCGGGGAGCTGTTTTTT
NA	many	TRBJ2-3	TRBV10-3	CAISEDLSSTDTQYF	TGTGCCATCAGTGAGGACTTATCTAGCACAGATACGCAGTATTTT
TRBD1	NA	TRBJ1-1	TRBV12-5	CASGPGTGGIREAFF	TGTGCTAGTGGCCCCGGGACAGGGGGTATAAGGGAAGCTTTCTTT
NA	many	TRBJ2-5	TRBV5-6	CASSAWGGAQETQYF	TGTGCCAGCAGCGCCTGGGGGGGCGCCCAAGAGACCCAGTACTTC
NA	few	TRBJ2-1	TRBV15	CATSRDLVVDNEQFF	TGTGCCACCAGCAGAGATCTAGTCGTTGACAATGAGCAGTTCTTC
NA	many	TRBJ2-3	TRBV29-1	CSVGVISLTTDTQYF	TGCAGCGTGGGAGTAATCTCACTTACCACAGATACGCAGTATTTT
NA	many	TRBJ2-1	TRBV28	CASTLDHGNYNEQFF	TGTGCCAGCACCCTAGACCACGGGAACTACAATGAGCAGTTCTTC
NA	many	TRBJ2-7	TRBV12-3/TRBV12-4	CASSLMAQSSYEQYF	TGTGCCAGCAGTTTAATGGCACAGTCCTCCTACGAGCAGTACTTC
TRBD1	many	TRBJ2-7	TRBV18	CASSRDSLYEQYF	TGTGCCAGCTCACGGGACAGCCTCTACGAGCAGTACTTC
NA	many	TRBJ2-1	TRBV20-1	CSVGGRSSYNEQFF	TGCAGTGTGGGTGGGAGAAGCTCCTACAATGAGCAGTTCTTC
NA	many	TRBJ2-7	TRBV28	CASARAQGGAYEQYF	TGTGCCAGCGCAAGGGCACAGGGGGGGGCCTACGAGCAGTACTTC
NA	many	TRBJ2-3	TRBV6-1	CASKQQATKEDTQYF	TGTGCCAGCAAGCAACAGGCCACGAAGGAAGATACGCAGTATTTT
TRBD1	many	TRBJ2-5	TRBV7-2	CASSATGIGTQYF	TGTGCCAGCAGCGCGACAGGGATAGGGACCCAGTACTTC
NA	many	TRBJ2-1	TRBV7-3	CASSSRKGNEQFF	TGTGCCAGCTCCTCCCGAAAGGGGAATGAGCAGTTCTTC
TRBD1	many	TRBJ2-1	TRBV24-1	CATSDPSQRQGRNEQFF	TGTGCCACCAGTGATCCCTCTCAAAGACAGGGGCGCAATGAGCAGTTCTTC
TRBD1	many	TRBJ1-1	TRBV5-1	CASSLTVDRGNTEAFF	TGCGCCAGCAGCTTGACCGTTGACAGGGGGAACACTGAAGCTTTCTTT
NA	many	TRBJ1-2	TRBV28	CASRVTAYGYTF	TGTGCCAGCAGGGTGACAGCCTATGGCTACACCTTC
NA	many	TRBJ1-2	TRBV5-1	CASSPETGARGYTF	TGCGCCAGCAGCCCCGAGACGGGGGCGCGGGGCTACACCTTC
NA	many	TRBJ1-5	TRBV18	CASSPPDQPQHF	TGTGCCAGCTCACCACCGGACCAGCCCCAGCATTTT
NA	many	TRBJ1-3	TRBV4-3	CASSQGVGQALRTIYF	TGCGCCAGCAGCCAAGGAGTCGGGCAGGCTCTAAGGACCATATATTTT
NA	many	TRBJ2-3	TRBV12-3/TRBV12-4	CASSSHPRADTQYF	TGTGCCAGCAGTTCACATCCAAGGGCAGATACGCAGTATTTT
NA	many	TRBJ2-3	TRBV20-1	CSARDIDSSTDTQYF	TGCAGTGCTAGAGATATTGACAGTAGCACAGATACGCAGTATTTT
NA	many	TRBJ2-7	TRBV7-6	CASSPGKPSSYEQYF	TGTGCCAGCAGCCCCGGAAAGCCGAGCTCCTACGAGCAGTACTTC
NA	many	TRBJ2-5	TRBV20-1	CSAQRETQYF	TGCAGTGCACAGAGGGAGACCCAGTACTTC
NA	many	TRBJ1-3	TRBV4-1	CASSQQGLEIRSGNTIYF	TGCGCCAGCAGCCAACAGGGATTAGAAATACGCTCTGGAAACACCATATATTTT
NA	many	TRBJ2-5	TRBV28	CASRRPRIQETQYF	TGTGCCAGCAGGAGACCCCGAATTCAAGAGACCCAGTACTTC
TRBD2	NA	TRBJ2-7	TRBV18	CASSPLPRGGLSYEQYF	TGTGCCAGCTCACCACTACCCCGGGGGGGCCTCTCCTACGAGCAGTACTTC
TRBD1	many	TRBJ1-5	TRBV18	CASSLGQGVQPQHF	TGTGCCAGCTCACTCGGACAGGGGGTGCAGCCCCAGCATTTT